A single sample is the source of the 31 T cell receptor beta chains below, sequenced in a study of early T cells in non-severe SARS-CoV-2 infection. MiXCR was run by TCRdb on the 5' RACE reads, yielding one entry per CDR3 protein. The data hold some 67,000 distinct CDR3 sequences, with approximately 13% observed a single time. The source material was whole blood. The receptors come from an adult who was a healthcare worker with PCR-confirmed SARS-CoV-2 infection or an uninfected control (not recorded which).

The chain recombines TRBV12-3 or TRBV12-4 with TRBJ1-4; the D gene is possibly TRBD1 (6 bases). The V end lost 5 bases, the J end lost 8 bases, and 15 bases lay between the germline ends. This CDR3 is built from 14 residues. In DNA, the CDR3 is TGTGCCAGCAGTCTACAGGGATTCGGAGAAAAACTGTTTTTT. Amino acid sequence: CASSLQGFGEKLFF.

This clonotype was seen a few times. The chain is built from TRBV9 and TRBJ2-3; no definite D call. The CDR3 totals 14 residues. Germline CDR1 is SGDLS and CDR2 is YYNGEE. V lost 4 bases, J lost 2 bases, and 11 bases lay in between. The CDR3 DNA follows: TGTGCCAGCAGCCGCATCTCCCTCACAGATACGCAGTATTTT. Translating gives CASSRISLTDTQYF. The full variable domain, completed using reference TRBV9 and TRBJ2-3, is DSGVTQTPKHLITATGQRVTLRCSPRSGDLSVYWYQQSLDQGLQFLIQYYNGEERAKGNILERFSAQQFPDLHSELNLSSLELGDSALYFCASSRISLTDTQYFGPGTRLTVL.

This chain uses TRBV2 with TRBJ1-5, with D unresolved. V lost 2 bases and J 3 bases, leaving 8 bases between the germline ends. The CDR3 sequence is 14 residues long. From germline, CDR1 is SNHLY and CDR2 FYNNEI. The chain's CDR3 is CASSERKVNQPQHF. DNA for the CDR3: TGTGCCAGCAGTGAACGCAAAGTCAATCAGCCCCAGCATTTT.

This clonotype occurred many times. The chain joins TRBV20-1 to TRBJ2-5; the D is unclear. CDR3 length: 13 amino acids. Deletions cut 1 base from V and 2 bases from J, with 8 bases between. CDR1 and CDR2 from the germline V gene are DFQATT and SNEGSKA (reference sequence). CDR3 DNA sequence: TGCAGTGCTAGAGGGGGTAGTCAAGAGACCCAGTACTTC. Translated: CSARGGSQETQYF.

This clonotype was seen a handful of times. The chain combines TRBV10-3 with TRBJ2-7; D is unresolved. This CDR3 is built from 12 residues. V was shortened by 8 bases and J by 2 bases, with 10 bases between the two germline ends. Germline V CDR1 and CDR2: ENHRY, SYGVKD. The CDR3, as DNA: TGTGCCATCGGTCACAGCCCCTACGAGCAGTACTTC. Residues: CAIGHSPYEQYF.

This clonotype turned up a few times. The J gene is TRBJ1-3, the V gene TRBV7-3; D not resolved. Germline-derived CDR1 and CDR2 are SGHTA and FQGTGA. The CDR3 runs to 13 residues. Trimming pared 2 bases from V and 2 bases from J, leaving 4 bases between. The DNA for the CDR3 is TGTGCCAGCAGCTTAGGGGCTGGAAACACCATATATTTT. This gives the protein CASSLGAGNTIYF. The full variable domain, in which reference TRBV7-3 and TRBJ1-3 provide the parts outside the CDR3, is GAGVSQTPSNKVTEKGKYVELRCDPISGHTALYWYRQSLGQGPEFLIYFQGTGAADDSGLPNDRFFAVRPEGSVSTLKIQRTERGDSAVYLCASSLGAGNTIYFGEGSWLTVV.

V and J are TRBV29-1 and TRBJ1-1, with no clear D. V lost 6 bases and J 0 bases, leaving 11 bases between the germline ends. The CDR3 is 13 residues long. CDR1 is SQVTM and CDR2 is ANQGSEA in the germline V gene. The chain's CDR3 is CSVRHGMNTEAFF. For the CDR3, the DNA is TGCAGCGTACGACACGGAATGAACACTGAAGCTTTCTTT.

This CDR3 reads CASSYRPGHNQETQYF. DNA of the CDR3: TGTGCCAGCAGTTACAGACCGGGACATAACCAAGAGACCCAGTACTTC. The chain couples TRBV6-6 to TRBJ2-5; D is perhaps TRBD1 (6 bases). V was trimmed by 2 bases and J by 0 bases, leaving 13 bases between them. CDR1 MNHNY and CDR2 SVGAGI come from the germline V gene (reference sequence). The CDR3 is 16 residues long.

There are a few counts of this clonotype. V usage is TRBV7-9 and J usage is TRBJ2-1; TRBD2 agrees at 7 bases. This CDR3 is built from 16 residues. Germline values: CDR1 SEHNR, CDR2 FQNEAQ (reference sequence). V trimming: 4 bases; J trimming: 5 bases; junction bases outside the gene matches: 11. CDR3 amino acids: CASSSLGSGANNEQFF. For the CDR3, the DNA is TGTGCCAGCAGCTCCCTAGGCAGCGGGGCCAACAATGAGCAGTTCTTC.

The chain's CDR3 is CASRDRDAGELFF. The CDR3 DNA sequence: TGTGCCAGCAGGGACAGGGACGCCGGGGAGCTGTTTTTT. The V and J genes are TRBV4-2 and TRBJ2-2, with TRBD1 identical over 8 bases. The ends lost 6 bases at V and 6 bases at J; junction bases unmatched: 3. This CDR3 comprises 13 residues. Germline lookup yields CDR1 LGHNA and CDR2 YNFKEQ.

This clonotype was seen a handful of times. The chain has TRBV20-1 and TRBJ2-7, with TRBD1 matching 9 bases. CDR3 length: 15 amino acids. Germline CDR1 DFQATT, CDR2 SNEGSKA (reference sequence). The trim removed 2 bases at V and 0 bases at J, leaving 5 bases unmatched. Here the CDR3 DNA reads TGCAGTGCTAGACATCGGGACAGGGTCTCCTACGAGCAGTACTTC. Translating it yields CSARHRDRVSYEQYF.

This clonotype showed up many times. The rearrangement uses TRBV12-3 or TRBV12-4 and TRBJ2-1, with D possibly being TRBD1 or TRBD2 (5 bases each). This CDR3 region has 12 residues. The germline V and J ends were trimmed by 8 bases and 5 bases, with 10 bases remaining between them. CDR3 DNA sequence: TGTGCCAGCTCCGAGGGGAACAATGAGCAGTTCTTC. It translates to CASSEGNNEQFF.

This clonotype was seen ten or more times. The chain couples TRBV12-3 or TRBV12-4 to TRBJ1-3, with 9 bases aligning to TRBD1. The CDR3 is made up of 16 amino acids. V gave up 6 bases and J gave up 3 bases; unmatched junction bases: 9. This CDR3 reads CASRDTGTGFGNTIYF. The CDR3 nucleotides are TGTGCCAGCAGAGATACCGGGACAGGGTTTGGAAACACCATATATTTT.

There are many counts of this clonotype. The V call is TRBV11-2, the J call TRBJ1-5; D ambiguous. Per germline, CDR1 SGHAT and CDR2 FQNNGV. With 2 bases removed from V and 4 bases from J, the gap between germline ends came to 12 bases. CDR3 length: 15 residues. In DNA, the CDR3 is TGTGCCAGCAGCTTAAGTCGAGGACCTAATCAGCCCCAGCATTTT. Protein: CASSLSRGPNQPQHF.

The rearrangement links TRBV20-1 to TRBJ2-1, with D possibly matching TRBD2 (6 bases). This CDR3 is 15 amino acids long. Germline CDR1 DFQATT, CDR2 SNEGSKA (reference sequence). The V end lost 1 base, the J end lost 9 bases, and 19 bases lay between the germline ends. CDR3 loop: CSARAGGDGPGEQFF. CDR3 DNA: TGCAGTGCTAGAGCGGGCGGGGATGGGCCCGGTGAGCAGTTCTTC.

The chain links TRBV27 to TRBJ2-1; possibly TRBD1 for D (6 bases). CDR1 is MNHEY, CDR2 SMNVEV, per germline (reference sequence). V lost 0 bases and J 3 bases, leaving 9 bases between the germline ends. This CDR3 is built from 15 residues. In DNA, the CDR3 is TGTGCCAGCAGTTTATCGCAGGGGCTCTACAATGAGCAGTTCTTC. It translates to CASSLSQGLYNEQFF.

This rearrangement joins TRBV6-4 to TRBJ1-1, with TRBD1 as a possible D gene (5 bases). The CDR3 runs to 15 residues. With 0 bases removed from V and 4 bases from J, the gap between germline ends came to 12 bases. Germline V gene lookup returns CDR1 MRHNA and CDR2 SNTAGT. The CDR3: CASSDSGDGSTEAFF. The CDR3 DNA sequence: TGTGCCAGCAGTGACTCGGGGGATGGGAGCACTGAAGCTTTCTTT.

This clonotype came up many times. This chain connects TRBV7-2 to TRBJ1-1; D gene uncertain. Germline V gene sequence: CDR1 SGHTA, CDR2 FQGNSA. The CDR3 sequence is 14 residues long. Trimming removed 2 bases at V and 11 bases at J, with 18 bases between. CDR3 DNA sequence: TGTGCCAGCAGCTTAAGTTCGATAGGGAGGGTGGCTTTCTTT. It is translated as CASSLSSIGRVAFF.

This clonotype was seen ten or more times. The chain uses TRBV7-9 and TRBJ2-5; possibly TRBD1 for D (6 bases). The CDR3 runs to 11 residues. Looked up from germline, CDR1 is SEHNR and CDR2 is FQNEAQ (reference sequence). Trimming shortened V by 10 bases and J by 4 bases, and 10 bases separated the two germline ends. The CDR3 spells CATPRGETQYF. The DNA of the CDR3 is TGTGCCACCCCCAGGGGAGAGACCCAGTACTTC.

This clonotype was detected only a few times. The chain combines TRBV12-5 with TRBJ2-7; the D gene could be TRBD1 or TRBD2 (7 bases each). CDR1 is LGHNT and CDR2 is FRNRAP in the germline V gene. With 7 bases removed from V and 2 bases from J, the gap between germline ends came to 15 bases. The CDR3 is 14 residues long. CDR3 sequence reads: CASAPGGAAYEQYF. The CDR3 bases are TGTGCTAGTGCCCCAGGGGGGGCCGCCTACGAGCAGTACTTC.

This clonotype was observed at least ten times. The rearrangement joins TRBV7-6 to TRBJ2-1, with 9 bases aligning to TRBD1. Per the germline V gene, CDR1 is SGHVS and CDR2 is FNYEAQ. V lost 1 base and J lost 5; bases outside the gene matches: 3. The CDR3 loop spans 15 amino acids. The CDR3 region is CASSLGDRAHNEQFF. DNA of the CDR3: TGTGCCAGCAGCTTAGGGGACAGGGCCCACAATGAGCAGTTCTTC.

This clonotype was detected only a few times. CDR3 amino acids: CASSPRYPSENEKLFF. The CDR3 DNA sequence: TGTGCCAGCTCACCCAGATATCCCAGCGAAAATGAAAAACTGTTTTTT. The chain recombines TRBV18 with TRBJ1-4; no definite D call. V dropped 3 bases and J dropped 5 bases, with 16 bases sitting between them. The CDR3 length is 16 residues. The germline gives CDR1 KGHSH, CDR2 LQKENI. Variable domain in full (rest from reference TRBV18 and TRBJ1-4): NAGVMQNPRHLVRRRGQEARLRCSPMKGHSHVYWYRQLPEEGLKFMVYLQKENIIDESGMPKERFSAEFPKEGPSILRIQQVVRGDSAAYFCASSPRYPSENEKLFFGSGTQLSVL.

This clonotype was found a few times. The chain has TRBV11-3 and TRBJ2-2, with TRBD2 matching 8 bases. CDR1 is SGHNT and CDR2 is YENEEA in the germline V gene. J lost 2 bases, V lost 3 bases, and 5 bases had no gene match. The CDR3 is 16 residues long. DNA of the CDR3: TGTGCCAGCAGCTTGGGACTAGAGAGAAACACCGGGGAGCTGTTTTTT. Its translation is CASSLGLERNTGELFF. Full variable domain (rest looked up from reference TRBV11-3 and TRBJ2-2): EAGVVQSPRYKIIEKKQPVAFWCNPISGHNTLYWYLQNLGQGPELLIRYENEEAVDDSQLPKDRFSAERLKGVDSTLKIQPAELGDSAVYLCASSLGLERNTGELFFGEGSRLTVL.

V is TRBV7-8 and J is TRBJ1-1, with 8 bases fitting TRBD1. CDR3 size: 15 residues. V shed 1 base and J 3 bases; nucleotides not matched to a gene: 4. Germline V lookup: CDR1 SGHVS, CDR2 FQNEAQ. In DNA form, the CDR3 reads TGTGCCAGCAGCTTAGGGACAGGGATGGACACTGAAGCTTTCTTT. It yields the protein CASSLGTGMDTEAFF.

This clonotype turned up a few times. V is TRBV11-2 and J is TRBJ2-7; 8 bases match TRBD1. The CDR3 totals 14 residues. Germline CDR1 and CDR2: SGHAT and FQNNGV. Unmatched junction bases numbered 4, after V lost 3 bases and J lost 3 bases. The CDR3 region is CASSFPGQVYEQYF. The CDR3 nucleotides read TGTGCCAGCAGCTTCCCGGGACAGGTCTACGAGCAGTACTTC.

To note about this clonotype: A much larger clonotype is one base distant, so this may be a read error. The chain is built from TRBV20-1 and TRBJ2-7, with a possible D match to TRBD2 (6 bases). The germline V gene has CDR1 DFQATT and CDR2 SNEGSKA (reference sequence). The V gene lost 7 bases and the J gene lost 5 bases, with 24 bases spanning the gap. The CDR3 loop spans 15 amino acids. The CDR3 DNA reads TGCAGTGGACTACCTAGCTTCGGGACTGAAAACGAGCAGTACTTC. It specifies CSGLPSFGTENEQYF.

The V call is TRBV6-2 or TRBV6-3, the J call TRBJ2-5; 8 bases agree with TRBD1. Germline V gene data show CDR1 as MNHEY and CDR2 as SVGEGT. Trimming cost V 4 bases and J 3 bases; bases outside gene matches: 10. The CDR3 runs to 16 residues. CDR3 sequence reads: CASSFHRDRREETQYF. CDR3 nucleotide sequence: TGTGCCAGCAGTTTTCACCGGGACAGGAGGGAAGAGACCCAGTACTTC.

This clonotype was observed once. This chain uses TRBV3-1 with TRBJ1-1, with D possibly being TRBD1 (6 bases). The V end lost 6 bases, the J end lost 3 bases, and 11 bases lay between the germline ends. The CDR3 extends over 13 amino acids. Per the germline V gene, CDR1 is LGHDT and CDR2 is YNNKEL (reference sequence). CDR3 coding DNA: TGTGCCAGCAGACTTCGACAGGACACTGAAGCTTTCTTT. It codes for CASRLRQDTEAFF.

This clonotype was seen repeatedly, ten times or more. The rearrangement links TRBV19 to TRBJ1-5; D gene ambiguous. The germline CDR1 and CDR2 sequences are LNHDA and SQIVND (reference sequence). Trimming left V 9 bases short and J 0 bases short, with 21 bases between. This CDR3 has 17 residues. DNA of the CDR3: TGTGCCAGCCAAGGGAGACCGAACTCTTATAGCAATCAGCCCCAGCATTTT. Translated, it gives CASQGRPNSYSNQPQHF.

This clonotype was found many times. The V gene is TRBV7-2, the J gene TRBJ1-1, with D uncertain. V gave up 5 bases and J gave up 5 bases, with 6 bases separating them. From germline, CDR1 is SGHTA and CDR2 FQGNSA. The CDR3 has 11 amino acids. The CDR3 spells CASSQDTEAFF. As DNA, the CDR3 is TGTGCCAGCAGCCAAGATACTGAAGCTTTCTTT.

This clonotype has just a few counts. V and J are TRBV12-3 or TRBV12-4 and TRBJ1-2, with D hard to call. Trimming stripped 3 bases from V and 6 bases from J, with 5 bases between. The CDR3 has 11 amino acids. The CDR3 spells CASSFSHGYTF. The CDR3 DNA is TGTGCCAGCAGTTTCAGTCATGGCTACACCTTC.